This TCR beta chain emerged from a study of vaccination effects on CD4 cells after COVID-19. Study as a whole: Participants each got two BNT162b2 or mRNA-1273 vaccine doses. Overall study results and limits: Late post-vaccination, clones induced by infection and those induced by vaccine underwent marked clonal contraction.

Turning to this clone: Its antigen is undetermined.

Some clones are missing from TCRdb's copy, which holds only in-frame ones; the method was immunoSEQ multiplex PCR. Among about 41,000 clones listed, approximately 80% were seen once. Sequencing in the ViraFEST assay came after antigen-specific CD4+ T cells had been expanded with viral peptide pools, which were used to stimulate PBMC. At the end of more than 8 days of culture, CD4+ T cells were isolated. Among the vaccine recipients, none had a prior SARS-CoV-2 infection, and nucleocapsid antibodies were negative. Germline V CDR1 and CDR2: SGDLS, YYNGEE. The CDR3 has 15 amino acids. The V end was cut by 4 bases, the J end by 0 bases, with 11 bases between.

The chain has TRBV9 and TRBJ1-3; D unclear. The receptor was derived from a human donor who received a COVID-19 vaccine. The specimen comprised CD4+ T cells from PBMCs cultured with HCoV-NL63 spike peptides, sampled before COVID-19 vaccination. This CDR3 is CASSTGQTSGNTIYF. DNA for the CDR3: TGTGCCAGCAGCACCGGTCAGACCTCTGGAAACACCATATATTTT.